This TCR beta chain was identified in a study of cytomegalovirus exposure and HLA in healthy donors. Study information: Unique TCRs numbering some 93 million, obtained from HLA-typed donors, made up an early data release.

Study outcomes and limitations: Cytomegalovirus status was reportedly diagnosed by the classifier with high sensitivity and specificity. In a later analysis, HLA-C alleles had the fewest associated TCRs, DRB1 alleles the most.

As regards this clone: The antigen is not known.

V dropped 10 bases and J dropped 5; count of bases not matched to a gene: 11. This CDR3 region has 14 residues. The germline gives CDR1 SNHLY, CDR2 FYNNEI. Researchers ran the PCR with 60 Vbeta and 13 Jbeta primers. Data came from immunoSEQ multiplex PCR; TCRdb stores just in-frame clones and leaves some out. Among about 170,000 clones listed, 80% to 85% were seen once. The genes are TRBV2 and TRBJ2-7; 10 bases are a match to TRBD1. What was sequenced was PBMCs. This TCR was recovered from a girl aged 2-9 years in good health and CMV-seropositive. CDR3 amino acids: CATHWGTGVDEQYF. CDR3 DNA: TGTGCCACACATTGGGGGACAGGGGTCGACGAGCAGTACTTC.